This T cell receptor (beta chain) is drawn from a study of blood T cell repertoires in COVID-19. In the original workflow: How many nucleated cells were present was estimated from reference gene primer amplification. TCRdb's copy holds only in-frame clones and misses some; the assay was immunoSEQ multiplex PCR. V, J and clone size are those of that table, while D and trimming were read from the DNA. This sample has approximately 300,000 clones, with 83% found just once. The V gene lost 1 base and the J gene lost 8 bases, with 9 bases spanning the gap. Germline V CDR1 and CDR2: SGHTA, FQGNSA. This CDR3 spans 13 amino acids.

The source of this sequence is a woman in her forties or fifties with acute or convalescent COVID-19. The sequenced sample consisted of peripheral blood. V is TRBV7-2 and J is TRBJ2-1, with a tentative D call TRBD2 (6 bases). The CDR3 region has the DNA TGTGCCAGCAGCTTAGGGGAGCGGGATGAGCAGTTCTTC. Its translation is CASSLGERDEQFF. Full variable domain (remainder filled in from reference TRBV7-2 and TRBJ2-1): GAGVSQSPSNKVTEKGKDVELRCDPISGHTALYWYRQSLGQGLEFLIYFQGNSAPDKSGLPSDRFSAERTGGSVSTLTIQRTQQEDSAVYLCASSLGERDEQFFGPGTRLTVL.